Listed below are T cell receptor beta chains from one sample, sequenced in a study of T-cell memory formation after mild COVID-19. MiXCR was run by TCRdb on the 5' RACE reads, yielding one entry per CDR3 protein. Here the sample spans about half a million distinct CDR3 sequences, about 20% being singletons. Sequenced: PBMCs or a T cell subset sorted from them (not recorded which). These receptor sequences come from an adult woman who had mild COVID-19 (a few samples of this study predate the infection). Cell type and time point are not known. Each CDR3 is given with its conserved first and last residue. A D gene is named only where the DNA matches it firmly. Not all rows give a size; the values are once, few, many and, for expanded clones, a class.

TRBJ2-1	14	TRBD2	TRBV6-5	few	TGTGCCAGCAATCCGGGAGGGCAGTACAATGAGCAGTTCTTC	CASNPGGQYNEQFF
TRBJ2-5	15	TRBD1	TRBV25-1	-	TGTGCCAGCAGTGAATTCTCAGGGGGCCTCGAGACCCAGTACTTC	CASSEFSGGLETQYF
TRBJ2-1	15	-	TRBV11-2	-	TGTGCCAGCAGCTTCAAGCCGGGGTGGGAGGATGAGCAGTTCTTC	CASSFKPGWEDEQFF
TRBJ1-2	14	TRBD1	TRBV7-8	few	TGTGCCAGCAGCTTAGAACAGGGGCTTGATGGCTACACCTTC	CASSLEQGLDGYTF
TRBJ2-5	15	-	TRBV9	-	TGTGCCAGCAGCGTAAGAGATCTGGGGGAAGAGACCCAGTACTTC	CASSVRDLGEETQYF
TRBJ2-3	16	TRBD2	TRBV12-3/TRBV12-4	-	TGTGCCAGCAGTTTAAATAGCGGGGGGGCCGGTGATACGCAGTATTTT	CASSLNSGGAGDTQYF
TRBJ1-2	16	-	TRBV7-9	-	TGTGCCAGCAGCTTCGGGCTGGAAGGGCTGACCTATGGCTACACCTTC	CASSFGLEGLTYGYTF
TRBJ1-1	13	-	TRBV7-9	-	TGTGCCAGCAGCCCCTGGGGGGGTGAAGAAGCTTTCTTT	CASSPWGGEEAFF
TRBJ2-7	13	-	TRBV11-3	-	TGTGCCAGCAGCATAGAAACCCCCTACGAGCAGTACTTC	CASSIETPYEQYF
TRBJ1-5	16	-	TRBV19	-	TGTGCCAGTAGTCGGAACGGGGGTTATAGCAATCAGCCCCAGCATTTT	CASSRNGGYSNQPQHF
TRBJ2-2	15	-	TRBV3-1	-	TGTGCCAGCAGCCACTTGCTTGAAAACACCGGGGAGCTGTTTTTT	CASSHLLENTGELFF
TRBJ2-3	16	TRBD1	TRBV27	-	TGTGCCAGCAGTTTATCGCGGGGGACAGGGACAGATACGCAGTATTTT	CASSLSRGTGTDTQYF
TRBJ2-1	16	TRBD2	TRBV6-6	-	TGTGCCAGCAGTTACTCCGGGGACTACCTATACAATGAGCAGTTCTTC	CASSYSGDYLYNEQFF
TRBJ2-2	14	-	TRBV6-4	few	TGTGCCAGCAGTTTTTGGGAGGACACCGGGGAGCTGTTTTTT	CASSFWEDTGELFF
TRBJ2-1	17	-	TRBV11-1	few	TGTGCCAGCAGCTTTCCCGGGAGGCAGGGGGCGCGAAATGAGCAGTTCTTC	CASSFPGRQGARNEQFF
TRBJ1-4	12	-	TRBV4-1	many	TGCGCCAGCAGCCAAGTCGGAGAAAAACTGTTTTTT	CASSQVGEKLFF
TRBJ2-5	14	-	TRBV2	-	TGTGCCAGCAGGGTACAGGGCAACGTGGAGACCCAGTACTTC	CASRVQGNVETQYF
TRBJ2-1	18	TRBD1	TRBV11-3	-	TGTGCCAGCAGCCCGAGGGTATTGCGGGACAGGGATCCTAATGAGCAGTTCTTC	CASSPRVLRDRDPNEQFF
TRBJ2-3	13	TRBD2	TRBV15	-	TGTGCCACGCGGGAGGGGAGCACAGATACGCAGTATTTT	CATREGSTDTQYF
TRBJ2-7	10	-	TRBV28	-	TGTGCCAGCAGTCCGAGTGAGCAGTACTTC	CASSPSEQYF
TRBJ1-5	14	-	TRBV18	-	TGTGCCAGCTCACCATCTCAGGGGTCTCAGCCCCAGCATTTT	CASSPSQGSQPQHF
TRBJ2-3	16	TRBD2	TRBV4-1	few	TGCGCCAGCAGCCAAGGACGGGGGGGGTCCACAGATACGCAGTATTTT	CASSQGRGGSTDTQYF
TRBJ1-1	14	-	TRBV9	-	TGTGCCAGCAGCGTAGATGTTATGAACACTGAAGCTTTCTTT	CASSVDVMNTEAFF
TRBJ2-3	16	TRBD2	TRBV4-1	few	TGCGCCAGCAGCCAGGGGCGGGGAGGGGCCACAGATACGCAGTATTTT	CASSQGRGGATDTQYF
TRBJ2-7	16	-	TRBV14	few	TGTGCCAGCAGCCATAGGATTGGAACTTTAAACTACGAGCAGTACTTC	CASSHRIGTLNYEQYF
TRBJ2-7	14	TRBD1	TRBV6-2/TRBV6-3	few	TGTGCCAGCAGTTACGGGACAGGGGTCGGCGAGCAGTACTTC	CASSYGTGVGEQYF
TRBJ1-4	16	TRBD1	TRBV10-3	-	TGTGCCATCAGTGAGCCACCGGGACAGGGTATGGAAAAACTGTTTTTT	CAISEPPGQGMEKLFF
TRBJ2-7	16	TRBD2	TRBV20-1	few	TGCAGTGCTCCCGGGGGAGCGGGAGGGTTTAACGACGAGCAGTACTTC	CSAPGGAGGFNDEQYF
TRBJ1-2	16	-	TRBV29-1	many	TGCAGCGTTCTCCTAACTCAGTCAGGGATTAACTATGGCTACACCTTC	CSVLLTQSGINYGYTF
TRBJ2-2	16	TRBD2	TRBV7-2	-	TGTGCCAGCACTTTGGGGGGAGGGCAGGACACCGGGGAGCTGTTTTTT	CASTLGGGQDTGELFF
TRBJ2-7	17	-	TRBV5-1	-	TGCGCCAGCAGCGCACTCGAAAACCGACCCTCACCCTACGAGCAGTACTTC	CASSALENRPSPYEQYF
TRBJ2-7	12	-	TRBV12-3/TRBV12-4	-	TGTGCCAGCAGCCAGTCTACACACGAGCAGTACTTC	CASSQSTHEQYF
TRBJ2-1	15	TRBD2	TRBV20-1	few	TGCAGTGCTAGAGGACGAACTAGCGGCGGCAATGAGCAGTTCTTC	CSARGRTSGGNEQFF
TRBJ2-5	13	TRBD1	TRBV29-1	few	TGCAGCGTTCAACAGGGGGCGGGTGAGACCCAGTACTTC	CSVQQGAGETQYF
TRBJ1-5	19	TRBD1	TRBV24-1	-	TGTGCCACCAGTGATTTGCATCTGGTACAGGGGAGGAGAAATCAGCCCCAGCATTTT	CATSDLHLVQGRRNQPQHF
TRBJ2-7	15	TRBD1	TRBV4-1	few	TGCGCCAGCAGCCACGGTCAGGACAGGGGTAGCGAGCAGTACTTC	CASSHGQDRGSEQYF
TRBJ2-4	16	-	TRBV5-8	few	TGTGCCAGCAGCTTAGTTGGCGGGGACGCCAAAAACATTCAGTACTTC	CASSLVGGDAKNIQYF
TRBJ2-1	14	TRBD1	TRBV25-1	few	TGTGCCAGCAGTGAACCGGGACAGGGGGTGGTGCAGTTCTTC	CASSEPGQGVVQFF
TRBJ2-5	15	TRBD2	TRBV7-3	few	TGTGCCAGCAGCTTAATGGCGGGAGCGGTGGAGACCCAGTACTTC	CASSLMAGAVETQYF
TRBJ2-1	8	-	TRBV5-1	-	TGCGCCAGCAACGAGCAGTTCTTC	CASNEQFF
TRBJ2-3	15	-	TRBV3-1	few	TGTGCCAGCAGCCAAGGCGGACACCGCACAGATACGCAGTATTTT	CASSQGGHRTDTQYF
TRBJ2-5	17	TRBD2	TRBV11-2	-	TGTGCCAGCAGCCCCGGACTAGCGGGATTTTCGGTGGAGACCCAGTACTTC	CASSPGLAGFSVETQYF
TRBJ2-6	16	-	TRBV7-3	-	TGTGCCAGCAGCTTCCCAGCGGGCCCCGGGGCCAACGTCCTGACTTTC	CASSFPAGPGANVLTF
TRBJ2-7	13	TRBD1	TRBV7-9	-	TGTGCCAGCCAAATCGGACAGGGGGTCGAGCAGTACTTC	CASQIGQGVEQYF
TRBJ1-2	13	TRBD1	TRBV29-1	-	TGCAGCGTTGGACAGGGGACCAGCAGTGGCTACACCTTC	CSVGQGTSSGYTF
TRBJ1-1	13	-	TRBV5-4	-	TGTGCCAGCAGCACTAACGGGAACACTGAAGCTTTCTTT	CASSTNGNTEAFF